This T cell receptor (beta chain) was retrieved from a study of beta chain bispecific antibodies for T cell cancers. General study points: Most targeted TRBV signal came from the leukemia cell line cells, not normal T cells.

This clonotype was seen many times. Its specificity is not known. MiXCR, run by TCRdb on the 5' RACE reads, gives a single entry per CDR3 protein. The sample contains about 20,000 distinct CDR3 sequences, over 2% of which appear only once. CDR3 length: 13 residues. Germline CDR1 is SEHNR and CDR2 is FQNEAQ (reference sequence). Trimming shortened V by 1 base and J by 4 bases, and 8 bases separated the two germline ends. Blood mononuclear cells were expanded for about 3 days using either OKT3 anti-CD3 antibody or CD3/CD28 beads. The chain employs TRBV7-9 and TRBJ2-7; D unclear. The receptor's source is a human donor in good health. Some clones in this sample may be carry-over from other donors' samples. What was sequenced was healthy donor T cells cultured with leukemia cells. The CDR3 DNA follows: TGTGCCAGCAGCTTAGAGGTTGATTACGAGCAGTACTTC. Translation: CASSLEVDYEQYF.